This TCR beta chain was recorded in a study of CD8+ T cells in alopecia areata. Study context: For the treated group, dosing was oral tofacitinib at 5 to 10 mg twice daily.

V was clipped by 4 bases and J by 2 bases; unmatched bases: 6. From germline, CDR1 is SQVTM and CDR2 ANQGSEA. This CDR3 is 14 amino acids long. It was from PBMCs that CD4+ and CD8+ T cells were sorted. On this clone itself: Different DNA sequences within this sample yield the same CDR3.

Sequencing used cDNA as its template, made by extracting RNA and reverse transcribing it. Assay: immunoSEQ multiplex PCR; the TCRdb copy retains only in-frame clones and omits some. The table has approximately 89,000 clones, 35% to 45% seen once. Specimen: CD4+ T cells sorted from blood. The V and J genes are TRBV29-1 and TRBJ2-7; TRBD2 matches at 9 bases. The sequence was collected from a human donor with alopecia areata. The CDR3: CSVVLAGKTYEQYF. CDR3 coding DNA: TGCAGCGTTGTGCTAGCGGGAAAAACCTACGAGCAGTACTTC.